Below, 16 T cell receptor beta chains from the same sample are listed, as sequenced in a study of breast tumors, draining lymph nodes, adjacent tissues. TCRdb reanalysed the multiplex PCR reads using MiXCR and keeps one entry per CDR3 protein. Here the sample spans approximately 210,000 distinct CDR3 sequences, roughly 30% being singletons. Samples came from axillary lymph nodes draining the breast cancer. The sequenced sample consisted of axillary lymph node tissue. The source of these receptors is a female donor with breast cancer. Some clones in this sample may be carry-over from other donors' samples.

This chain connects TRBV7-9 to TRBJ1-4; 7 bases are shared with TRBD1. The germline CDR1 and CDR2 sequences are SEHNR and FQNEAQ (reference sequence). Trimming removed 3 bases from V and 4 bases from J; junction bases left unmatched: 8. The CDR3 runs to 16 residues. CDR3 bases: TGTGCCAGCAGCTTGGGTCTGGGGACAGTTAATGAAAAACTGTTTTTT. The encoded protein is CASSLGLGTVNEKLFF.

A remark on this clonotype: One junction end disagrees with the germline gene, perhaps due to a read error. The chain joins TRBV6-6 to TRBJ1-3; D gene uncertain. CDR1 MNHNY and CDR2 SVGAGI come from the germline V gene (reference sequence). The CDR3 extends over 17 amino acids. The CDR3 loop is CASRTTQSNNSGNTIHF. In nucleotides, the CDR3 is TGTGCCAGCAGGACAACCCAATCCAACAACTCTGGAAACACCATACATTTT.

Comment on this clonotype: This sequence may be a read error, since a much larger clone differs from it by one base. The chain links TRBV11-1 to TRBJ2-1; D is ambiguous. The CDR3 consists of 14 residues. In germline, CDR1 is SGHAT, CDR2 FQDESV (reference sequence). CDR3 nucleotides: TGTGCCAGCAGCTTAGGGCGGTTGGGTAATGAGCAGCTCTTC. Protein: CASSLGRLGNEQLF.

Comments on this clonotype: Being one base from a much bigger clone, this may be a read error. This sequence joins TRBV6-6 and TRBJ2-7; TRBD1 or TRBD2 may be the D gene (5 bases each). The V gene's germline CDR1 is MNHNY and CDR2 SVGAGI (reference sequence). The CDR3 is made up of 14 amino acids. V was trimmed by 6 bases and J by 3 bases, leaving 15 bases between them. The CDR3 is CASRHDTGGYEQYF. The DNA of the CDR3 is TGTGCCAGCAGACACGACACTGGGGGCTACGAGCAGTACTTC.

Comments on this clonotype: A read error may explain this, as a much larger clone is one base away. J is TRBJ2-1 and V is TRBV9, with a possible D match to TRBD2 (8 bases). The CDR3 totals 15 residues. Germline CDR1 reads SGDLS; CDR2 reads YYNGEE. The CDR3 bases are TGTGCCAGCAGCCCTTATACGGGAGGGGGCAATGAGCCGTTCTTC. Translation: CASSPYTGGGNEPFF.

This clonotype was observed at least ten times. This chain uses TRBV6-6 with TRBJ2-1, with D possibly matching TRBD1 (6 bases). The CDR3 is 14 residues long. Per the germline V gene, CDR1 is MNHNY and CDR2 is SVGAGI (reference sequence). V was pared by 10 bases and J by 4 bases, with 17 bases between. CDR3: CATSLLDSYNEQFF. The CDR3 DNA reads TGTGCCACTTCACTCCTGGACAGTTACAATGAGCAGTTCTTC.

This clonotype was counted at least ten times. The rearrangement uses TRBV7-2 and TRBJ2-5, with 14 nucleotides matching TRBD2. This CDR3 has 17 residues. Trimming cost V 5 bases and J 2 bases; bases outside gene matches: 7. Germline CDR1 and CDR2: SGHTA and FQGNSA. The CDR3, as DNA: TGTGCCAGCAGCCCTCCAGGACTAGCGGGAGGACAAGAGACCCAGTACTTC. This codes for CASSPPGLAGGQETQYF. Complete variable domain (other parts from reference TRBV7-2 and TRBJ2-5): GAGVSQSPSNKVTEKGKDVELRCDPISGHTALYWYRQSLGQGLEFLIYFQGNSAPDKSGLPSDRFSAERTGGSVSTLTIQRTQQEDSAVYLCASSPPGLAGGQETQYFGPGTRLLVL.

On this clonotype itself: The junction departs from the called germline gene at one end, perhaps through a read error. The chain employs TRBV7-3 and TRBJ2-2, with D perhaps matching TRBD2 (6 bases). The CDR3 has 15 residues. Looked up from germline, CDR1 is SGHTA and CDR2 is FQGTGA. The CDR3 DNA reads TGTGCCAGCAGCCCCTCGGGACTGGCCGCCGGGGAGCCGTTTTTT. This gives the protein CASSPSGLAAGEPFF.

DNA of the CDR3: TGTGCCAGCAGCTCTCAGCGGGATCTAAGCCAAGAGACCCAGTACTTC. The encoded protein is CASSSQRDLSQETQYF. The gene calls are TRBV7-2 and TRBJ2-5; 7 nucleotides line up with TRBD2. This CDR3 contains 16 residues. V trimming: 4 bases; J trimming: 1 base; junction bases outside the gene matches: 9. The germline V gene encodes CDR1 SGHTA and CDR2 FQGNSA.

This clonotype was observed many times. The chain uses TRBV20-1 and TRBJ2-5; possibly TRBD1 or TRBD2 for D (6 bases each). The CDR3 consists of 16 residues. In germline, CDR1 is DFQATT, CDR2 SNEGSKA (reference sequence). The V end lost 0 bases, the J end lost 0 bases, and 14 bases lay between the germline ends. Here the CDR3 reads CSARDYAGGDQETQYF. The CDR3 DNA reads TGCAGTGCTAGAGATTACGCCGGGGGCGACCAAGAGACCCAGTACTTC.

This clonotype was recorded many times. The chain joins TRBV5-1 to TRBJ2-3, with D perhaps TRBD1 (6 bases). This CDR3 has 16 amino acids. The V gene lost 7 bases and the J gene lost 3 bases, with 21 bases spanning the gap. Germline CDR1 reads SGHRS; CDR2 reads YFSETQ. DNA for the CDR3: TGCGCCAGCGGGCCGGTTAAAGGGGGTAGTACAGATACGCAGTATTTT. It is translated as CASGPVKGGSTDTQYF.

With regard to this clonotype: One base away lies a much larger clone, so this may be a sequencing read error. The final CDR3 position lacks the conserved phenylalanine or tryptophan, pointing to a likely read error. This chain links TRBV7-9 with TRBJ2-1; a possible D gene is TRBD2 (6 bases). Deletions cut 9 bases from V and 5 bases from J, with 17 bases between. Germline V gene data show CDR1 as SEHNR and CDR2 as FQNEAQ (reference sequence). This CDR3 spans 14 amino acids. CDR3: CARGTGEVNNEQFL. In DNA form, the CDR3 reads TGTGCCAGGGGGACGGGAGAGGTCAACAATGAGCAGTTCCTC.

This clonotype was detected only once. The chain recombines TRBV20-1 with TRBJ2-5; D assignment may be TRBD1 or TRBD2 (7 bases each). The CDR3 runs to 14 residues. Germline V gives CDR1 DFQATT, CDR2 SNEGSKA (reference sequence). V lost 7 bases to trimming and J lost 5 bases, with 20 bases between them. CDR3 protein: CSVATGRAGETQYF. The CDR3 DNA is TGCAGTGTCGCGACAGGGAGGGCCGGGGAGACCCAGTACTTC.

This clonotype came up many times. V usage is TRBV19 and J usage is TRBJ2-7; D is undetermined. Per germline, CDR1 LNHDA and CDR2 SQIVND (reference sequence). The V end lost 10 bases, the J end lost 3 bases, and 19 bases lay between the germline ends. The CDR3 loop spans 14 amino acids. The CDR3 nucleotides are TGTGCCACCCGTGCGCGGCAGTCGAACTACGAGCAGTACTTC. It encodes CATRARQSNYEQYF.

This clonotype was seen many times. The chain carries TRBV20-1 and TRBJ2-1, with 10 bases that match TRBD2. This CDR3 has 13 residues. V was pared by 1 base and J by 13 bases, with 7 bases of the junction left unmatched. CDR1 and CDR2 (germline): DFQATT, SNEGSKA (reference sequence). CDR3 loop: CSARGILAGAQFF. CDR3 bases: TGCAGTGCTAGAGGGATTCTAGCGGGGGCCCAGTTCTTC.

About this clonotype itself: A read error is possible here, since a much larger clone lies one base away. V and J are TRBV5-1 and TRBJ2-7; D is ambiguous. CDR1 and CDR2 (germline): SGHRS, YFSETQ. The CDR3 loop spans 12 amino acids. CDR3 in DNA: TGCGCCAGCAGCACGGGCTCCTACGAGCGGTACTTC. Translating gives CASSTGSYERYF.